The present T cell receptor (beta chain) was sequenced within a study of blood T cells in healthy people across ages. Findings of the study overall: Estimates of diversity drawn from one million T cells were considered underestimates.

PCR was performed a second time for roughly 7 to 11 cycles using a sample-barcoded 5' primer and a J-beta primer mix. One entry per CDR3 protein, called by TCRdb with MiXCR from the 5' RACE reads. Altogether more than 650,000 distinct CDR3 sequences are present, 22% being singletons, with the ten largest covering under 25%. This CDR3 is built from 13 residues. The V gene's germline CDR1 is SGHRS and CDR2 YFSETQ. The V end was cut by 1 base, the J end by 4 bases, with 8 bases between. To note about this clonotype: Its antigen is not identified.

The source of this sequence is a man between 65 and 80 years old in good health. The chain couples TRBV5-1 to TRBJ2-5; no definite D call. Sequenced material: blood. The CDR3 reads CASSLYVRETQYF. In DNA, the CDR3 is TGCGCCAGCAGCTTGTACGTTAGAGAGACCCAGTACTTC.